This TCR beta chain was sequenced in a study of T cells in Graves' hyperthyroidism and ophthalmopathy. Regarding the study as a whole: Most thyroid-expanded clonotypes above 0.001 were also found in blood.

The V gene's germline CDR1 is SGHTA and CDR2 FQGNSA. There are 11 residues in the CDR3. Trimming left V 8 bases short and J 9 bases short, with 11 bases between. This clonotype was seen more than once but under ten times. The antigen is not known. Amplified TCR beta CDR3 regions derived from RNA transcripts. Primed by the HTBI set, a first-round RT-PCR was run on the TCR CDR3. TCRdb re-derived calls from the multiplex PCR reads in MiXCR, one entry per CDR3 protein. The profile shows about 580,000 distinct CDR3 sequences, around 13% of them singletons. Among the patients, aged 18 to 65, hyperthyroidism was newly diagnosed and had lasted under 2 months.

This chain connects TRBV7-2 to TRBJ2-1, with D possibly being TRBD2 (6 bases). Sequencing was performed on blood. The sequence derives from a woman aged 25 to 39 with Graves' hyperthyroidism that later progressed to Graves' ophthalmopathy. The CDR3 region has the DNA TGTGCCAGCGGTTGGGAGGTTGAGCAGTTCTTC. It translates to CASGWEVEQFF.